Given below is one TCR beta chain in context. Its cognate antigen is unknown. The sample originates from a study of T cells in Graves' hyperthyroidism and ophthalmopathy. General observations from the study: The model's output predicted ophthalmopathy at a median of about 5.9 months prior to onset. Separating ophthalmopathy from stable hyperthyroidism was achieved by a 13 V-J model. Most thyroid clonotypes expanded above 0.001 were also detected in blood.

Amplification of TCR beta CDR3 regions used RNA as the template. During a first-round RT-PCR of the TCR CDR3, the HTBI primer set was used. TCRdb re-analysed the multiplex PCR reads in MiXCR, keeping a single row per CDR3 protein. The data hold hundreds of thousands of distinct CDR3 sequences, with roughly 14% observed a single time. The junction had 12 bases not matched to a gene; V was cut back by 3 bases and J by 6 bases. This CDR3 is built from 17 residues. Germline V gives CDR1 SGHDT, CDR2 YYEEEE. What was sequenced was blood. This chain joins TRBV5-6 and TRBJ2-2; TRBD1 matches 9 bases. This TCR was sampled from a man aged 18 to 30 with Graves' ophthalmopathy. This chain's CDR3 is CASSSQLTGGRAGELFF. CDR3 bases: TGTGCCAGCAGCTCACAACTCACAGGGGGCCGTGCCGGGGAGCTGTTTTTT.